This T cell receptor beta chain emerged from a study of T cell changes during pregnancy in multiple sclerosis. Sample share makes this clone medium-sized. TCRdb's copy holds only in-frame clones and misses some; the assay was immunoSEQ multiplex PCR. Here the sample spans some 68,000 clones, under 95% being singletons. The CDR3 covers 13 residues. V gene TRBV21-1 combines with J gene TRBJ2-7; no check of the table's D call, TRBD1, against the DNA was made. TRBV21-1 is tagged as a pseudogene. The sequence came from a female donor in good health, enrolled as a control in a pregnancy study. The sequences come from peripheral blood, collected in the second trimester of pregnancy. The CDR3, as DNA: TGTGCCAGCAGCAAGGGGACAGGGGACGAGCAGTACTTC. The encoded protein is CASSKGTGDEQYF.